This entry lists 10 T cell receptor beta chains sequenced from one sample in a study of blood T cell repertoires in COVID-19. Sequenced by immunoSEQ multiplex PCR; TCRdb stores in-frame clones only, minus some. The sample holds about 310,000 clones; 80% to 90% are singletons and the top ten take 1%. Sequencing input: peripheral blood. Source of these receptors: a man aged 45-65 years with active or convalescent COVID-19.

The chain joins TRBV30 to TRBJ2-1, with 8 bases matching TRBD1. The CDR3 sequence is 15 residues long. Germline lookup yields CDR1 GTSNPN and CDR2 SVGIG (reference sequence). Germline trimming cut 1 base from V and 3 bases from J; bases unmatched to any gene: 5. CDR3 coding DNA: TGTGCCTGGAGTGGGCCAGGGGGCTTCTACAATGAGCAGTTCTTC. Amino acid sequence: CAWSGPGGFYNEQFF.

The J gene is TRBJ1-5, the V gene TRBV28; D ambiguous. Germline V gene data show CDR1 as MDHEN and CDR2 as SYDVKM. The V and J ends lost 5 bases and 11 bases respectively, with 16 bases between them. The CDR3 totals 13 residues. CDR3 coding DNA: TGTGCCAGCAGTGTAAACCAGCCCGGGGCCCAGCATTTT. Protein product: CASSVNQPGAQHF.

The chain joins TRBV28 to TRBJ1-5; D not certain. CDR3 length: 12 residues. CDR1 is MDHEN and CDR2 is SYDVKM in the germline V gene. Trimming left V 2 bases short and J 7 bases short, with 6 bases between. The CDR3 here is CASSLAGQPQHF. The CDR3 region has the DNA TGTGCCAGCAGTTTAGCTGGCCAGCCCCAGCATTTT.

CDR3 sequence reads: CASSLAPGTGKGYTF. The CDR3 DNA follows: TGTGCCAGCAGCTTAGCCCCCGGGACAGGGAAGGGCTACACCTTC. The rearrangement uses TRBV7-2 and TRBJ1-2; 9 bases agree with TRBD1. The CDR3 runs to 15 residues. CDR1 is SGHTA, CDR2 FQGNSA, per germline. Unmatched junction bases numbered 7, after V lost 0 bases and J lost 8 bases. Complete variable domain (other parts from reference TRBV7-2 and TRBJ1-2): GAGVSQSPSNKVTEKGKDVELRCDPISGHTALYWYRQSLGQGLEFLIYFQGNSAPDKSGLPSDRFSAERTGGSVSTLTIQRTQQEDSAVYLCASSLAPGTGKGYTFGSGTRLTVV.

V usage is TRBV28 and J usage is TRBJ2-3, with 7 bases that match TRBD2. The V gene's germline CDR1 is MDHEN and CDR2 SYDVKM. Trimming cost V 3 bases and J 5 bases; bases outside gene matches: 5. This CDR3 has 14 residues. This CDR3 reads CASSFEGTKDTQYF. CDR3 nucleotides: TGTGCCAGCAGTTTTGAAGGGACTAAAGATACGCAGTATTTT.

The J gene is TRBJ2-1, the V gene TRBV28, with 12 positions matching TRBD1. The CDR3 extends over 14 amino acids. Germline V lookup: CDR1 MDHEN, CDR2 SYDVKM. With V trimmed by 6 bases and J by 8 bases, 5 bases remained unmatched. CDR3 amino acids: CASRTGQGAYEQFF. CDR3 coding DNA: TGTGCCAGCAGAACGGGACAGGGGGCGTATGAGCAGTTCTTC.

This sequence joins TRBV4-3 and TRBJ1-6; no clear D. The V and J ends lost 0 bases and 10 bases respectively, with 7 bases between them. The CDR3 has 13 residues. Germline V gene lookup returns CDR1 LGHNA and CDR2 YSLEER. The CDR3 sequence is CASSQDGESPLHF. In nucleotides, the CDR3 is TGCGCCAGCAGCCAAGACGGGGAGTCACCCCTCCACTTT.

The chain links TRBV29-1 to TRBJ2-5, with TRBD2 matching 11 bases. The CDR3 runs to 14 residues. Trimming at V came to 6 bases and at J to 2 bases, leaving 5 bases not matched to a gene. Germline CDR1 is SQVTM and CDR2 is ANQGSEA. CDR3 region: CSVAGTSGQETQYF. The DNA for the CDR3 is TGCAGCGTCGCCGGGACTAGCGGTCAAGAGACCCAGTACTTC. Using reference TRBV29-1 and TRBJ2-5 for the parts outside the CDR3, the full variable domain is SAVISQKPSRDICQRGTSLTIQCQVDSQVTMMFWYRQQPGQSLTLIATANQGSEATYESGFVIDKFPISRPNLTFSTLTVSNMSPEDSSIYLCSVAGTSGQETQYFGPGTRLLVL.

The J gene is TRBJ1-3, the V gene TRBV5-5; D remains unclear. Trimming took 2 bases from V and 5 from J, leaving 14 bases between them. The V gene's germline CDR1 is SGHKS and CDR2 YYEKEE (reference sequence). The CDR3 has 15 residues. CDR3 sequence (DNA): TGTGCCAGCAGCTTACGACCCATGGAGAGAAACACCATATATTTT. The encoded protein is CASSLRPMERNTIYF.

This chain connects TRBV10-1 to TRBJ2-7; D perhaps matches TRBD2 (6 bases). The CDR3 totals 15 residues. Trimming cost V 6 bases and J 4 bases, with 19 bases left between them. Germline-derived CDR1 and CDR2 are WNHNN and SYGVQD (reference sequence). The CDR3 loop reads CASSEGGGLNYEQYF. The CDR3 nucleotides are TGCGCCAGCAGCGAGGGAGGAGGACTGAATTACGAGCAGTACTTC.